Listed below are T cell receptor beta chains from one sample, sequenced in a study of blood T cell repertoires in COVID-19. TCRdb's table, derived via immunoSEQ multiplex PCR, lists solely in-frame clones and lacks some. The table lists around 80,000 clones, 60% to 75% of them singletons. The source material was peripheral blood. The origin of the receptors is a man in his fifties or sixties with active or convalescent COVID-19. Each CDR3 is given with its conserved first and last residue. Fields, in order: V gene, D gene, clone size, J gene, CDR3 DNA, CDR3 protein. A D gene is named only where the DNA matches it firmly. Not all rows give a size; the values are once, few, many and, for expanded clones, a class.

V: TRBV5-6; D: -; size: -; J: TRBJ2-2; DNA: TGTGCCAGCAGCATGGGCCGGACCGGGGAGCTGTTTTTT; CDR3: CASSMGRTGELFF
V: TRBV19; D: -; size: -; J: TRBJ2-5; DNA: TGTGCCAGTGGGGACTTGGGGGAGACCCAGTACTTC; CDR3: CASGDLGETQYF
V: TRBV7-6; D: TRBD2; size: -; J: TRBJ2-7; DNA: TGTGCCAGCAGCCCACTAGCGGGGGATTCCTACGAGCAGTACTTC; CDR3: CASSPLAGDSYEQYF
V: TRBV6-2/TRBV6-3; D: -; size: -; J: TRBJ2-5; DNA: TGTGCCAGCAGTAAGAGTGCCCCGAGACAGGACCGACGTTACCAAGAGACCCAGTACTTC; CDR3: CASSKSAPRQDRRYQETQYF
V: TRBV5-8; D: TRBD1; size: few; J: TRBJ2-3; DNA: TGTGCCAGCGGACCGGGACAGGGGATCGAAGATACGCAGTATTTT; CDR3: CASGPGQGIEDTQYF
V: TRBV7-5; D: -; size: -; J: TRBJ1-1; DNA: TGTGCCAGAAGCGCCAGGCAGGGGGCGACTGAAGCTTTCTTT; CDR3: CARSARQGATEAFF
V: TRBV10-3; D: -; size: -; J: TRBJ2-1; DNA: TGTGCCATCAGTGAGTCCGGGGGTGAGCAGTTCTTC; CDR3: CAISESGGEQFF
V: TRBV6-1; D: -; size: -; J: TRBJ1-5; DNA: TGTGCCAGCAGTGAGCGACAGATCAATCAGCCCCAGCATTTT; CDR3: CASSERQINQPQHF
V: TRBV7-3; D: -; size: -; J: TRBJ1-2; DNA: TGTGCCAGCAGCTTAGGGTCAGGGGAGGGCTACACCTTC; CDR3: CASSLGSGEGYTF
V: TRBV6-2/TRBV6-3; D: TRBD1; size: -; J: TRBJ1-2; DNA: TGTGCCAGCAGTTACACCGGGACAGGGTCCGGAGGCTACACCTTC; CDR3: CASSYTGTGSGGYTF
V: TRBV7-2; D: -; size: -; J: TRBJ2-1; DNA: TGTGCCAGCAGCTTACTAGAGGATGAGCAGTTCTTC; CDR3: CASSLLEDEQFF
V: TRBV29-1; D: -; size: -; J: TRBJ2-7; DNA: TGCAGCGTTGTACAGGGTTACGAGCAGTACTTC; CDR3: CSVVQGYEQYF
V: TRBV18; D: TRBD1; size: -; J: TRBJ1-5; DNA: TGTGCCAGCTCAGGACAGGCCAATCAGCCCCAGCATTTT; CDR3: CASSGQANQPQHF
V: TRBV27; D: -; size: -; J: TRBJ1-1; DNA: TGTGCCAGCAGTACCTCTGAGGGGAACACTGAAGCTTTCTTT; CDR3: CASSTSEGNTEAFF
V: TRBV5-1; D: TRBD1; size: -; J: TRBJ1-5; DNA: TGCGCCAGCAGCGCGGGTACCGGGACAGCAAATCAGCCCCAGCATTTT; CDR3: CASSAGTGTANQPQHF
V: TRBV6-5; D: TRBD1; size: -; J: TRBJ1-5; DNA: TGTGCCAGCACTCCGGGGACAGGCAATCAGCCCCAGCATTTT; CDR3: CASTPGTGNQPQHF
V: TRBV10-1; D: -; size: -; J: TRBJ1-2; DNA: TGCGCCAGCAGCTCGAGGGGGTTCAACTATGGCTACACCTTC; CDR3: CASSSRGFNYGYTF
V: TRBV21-1; D: -; size: few; J: TRBJ1-3; DNA: TGTGCCAGCATCCGAGGAGGACGAGCCTCTGGAAACACCATATATTTT; CDR3: CASIRGGRASGNTIYF
V: TRBV19; D: -; size: -; J: TRBJ2-2; DNA: TGTGCCAGTAGTATGATTCTGGCCTACACCGGGGAGCTGTTTTTT; CDR3: CASSMILAYTGELFF
V: TRBV5-8; D: -; size: once; J: TRBJ2-7; DNA: TGTGCCAGCAGCTTGGGGACAGGGAGGGTACGGCACTTC; CDR3: CASSLGTGRVRHF
V: TRBV5-6; D: TRBD1; size: -; J: TRBJ2-1; DNA: TGTGCCAGCAGCTTGGCCGACTGGACAGGTCGGTACAATGAGCAGTTCTTC; CDR3: CASSLADWTGRYNEQFF
V: TRBV30; D: TRBD1; size: -; J: TRBJ1-5; DNA: TGTGCCTGGAGGGGGACAGGGCGGTATCAGCCCCAGCATTTT; CDR3: CAWRGTGRYQPQHF
V: TRBV7-6; D: TRBD2; size: -; J: TRBJ2-2; DNA: TGTGCCAGCAGCCCGGGGAGCGGGGGGGGGCGAACCGGGGAGCTGTTTTTT; CDR3: CASSPGSGGGRTGELFF
V: TRBV3-1/TRBV3-2; D: -; size: -; J: TRBJ1-6; DNA: TGTGCCAGCAGCCAAGCAAGGCCCGGAGGAGATTCACCCCTCCACTTT; CDR3: CASSQARPGGDSPLHF
V: TRBV7-9; D: TRBD1; size: -; J: TRBJ2-7; DNA: TGTGCCAGCAGCTGGGGGGGGACAGGGGACGAGCAGTACTTC; CDR3: CASSWGGTGDEQYF
V: TRBV5-1; D: TRBD1; size: -; J: TRBJ2-7; DNA: TGCGCCAGCAGCGTTGTGGATGATACAGGGGCCTACGAGCAGTACTTC; CDR3: CASSVVDDTGAYEQYF
V: TRBV2; D: -; size: -; J: TRBJ1-4; DNA: TGTGCCAGCAGTGAGGCGCCGGGGTCGCCCGAAAAACTGTTTTTT; CDR3: CASSEAPGSPEKLFF
V: TRBV5-4; D: -; size: once; J: TRBJ1-3; DNA: TGTGCCAGCAGCTTCGGGGGAATGGTTGGAAACACCATATATTTT; CDR3: CASSFGGMVGNTIYF
V: TRBV21-1; D: -; size: -; J: TRBJ1-1; DNA: TGTGCCAGCAGCAACTGGCGGCAGTCGGGCACTGAAGCTTTCTTT; CDR3: CASSNWRQSGTEAFF
V: TRBV5-1; D: TRBD1; size: -; J: TRBJ2-1; DNA: TGCGCCAGCAGCCCCGGGACAGGGGGAAATGAGCAGTTCTTC; CDR3: CASSPGTGGNEQFF
V: TRBV4-1; D: TRBD1; size: -; J: TRBJ2-7; DNA: TGCGCCAGCAGCCAAGGACAGGGGGTGTCCTACGAGCAGTACTTC; CDR3: CASSQGQGVSYEQYF
V: TRBV5-1; D: TRBD1; size: few; J: TRBJ2-1; DNA: TGCGCCAGCAGCTTGGGGACAGGGGAAAACAATGAGCAGTTCTTC; CDR3: CASSLGTGENNEQFF
V: TRBV19; D: -; size: -; J: TRBJ2-7; DNA: TGTGCCAGTAGTGTTAACAGGGGGGGCGAGCAGTACTTC; CDR3: CASSVNRGGEQYF
V: TRBV19; D: -; size: -; J: TRBJ2-5; DNA: TGTGCCAGTAGTCCAGGTGAACCCCAAGAGACCCAGTACTTC; CDR3: CASSPGEPQETQYF
V: TRBV6-6; D: TRBD1; size: -; J: TRBJ1-1; DNA: TGTGCCAGCAGTTACCCGACAGGGCTCCACACTGAAGCTTTCTTT; CDR3: CASSYPTGLHTEAFF
V: TRBV11-3; D: -; size: -; J: TRBJ2-1; DNA: TGTGCCAGCAGCCCACGAGGAATGGGTGGTGAGCAGTTCTTC; CDR3: CASSPRGMGGEQFF
V: TRBV11-2; D: -; size: few; J: TRBJ2-2; DNA: TGTGCCAGCAGCTTAGATAGGGGGTGGAGCGGGGAGCTGTTTTTT; CDR3: CASSLDRGWSGELFF
V: TRBV12-3/TRBV12-4; D: -; size: -; J: TRBJ1-5; DNA: TGTGCCAGCAGTTTCGGGGGTGGCCAGCCCCAGCATTTT; CDR3: CASSFGGGQPQHF
V: TRBV6-5; D: TRBD1; size: -; J: TRBJ1-6; DNA: TGTGCCAGCAGTCTACGGGACAGGGCTAATTCACCCCTCCACTTT; CDR3: CASSLRDRANSPLHF
V: TRBV5-6; D: -; size: once; J: TRBJ1-4; DNA: TGTGCCAGCAGCCCTAATACCGGGACAATTATGGAAAAACTGTTTTTT; CDR3: CASSPNTGTIMEKLFF
V: TRBV19; D: TRBD1; size: -; J: TRBJ1-5; DNA: TGTGCCAGCAGCAGGGGACAGGGGGCGATCAATCAGCCCCAGCATTTT; CDR3: CASSRGQGAINQPQHF
V: TRBV5-4; D: TRBD1; size: -; J: TRBJ1-2; DNA: TGTGCCAGCAGTTGGGGCGGACAGGTCGTCTATGGCTACACCTTC; CDR3: CASSWGGQVVYGYTF
V: TRBV10-3; D: -; size: -; J: TRBJ1-3; DNA: TGTGCCATCAGTTCGCCGACGGGGGGCTCTGGAAACACCATATATTTT; CDR3: CAISSPTGGSGNTIYF
V: TRBV2; D: -; size: -; J: TRBJ2-1; DNA: TGTGCCAGCAGCCCCTCGAGGGGGGGGTACAATGAGCAGTTCTTC; CDR3: CASSPSRGGYNEQFF
V: TRBV7-6; D: -; size: -; J: TRBJ1-2; DNA: TGTGCCAGCAGCCTGACCCCGGGGTCTAACTATGGCTACACCTTC; CDR3: CASSLTPGSNYGYTF
V: TRBV19; D: TRBD1; size: -; J: TRBJ2-7; DNA: TGTGCCAGTAGCCATCTTTCGACAGGGAGCGGCTACGAGCAGTACTTC; CDR3: CASSHLSTGSGYEQYF
V: TRBV5-8; D: -; size: -; J: TRBJ1-5; DNA: TGTGCCAGCAGCCATAAACAGGGAAGTTATAGCAATCAGCCCCAGCATTTT; CDR3: CASSHKQGSYSNQPQHF
V: TRBV10-3; D: TRBD1; size: -; J: TRBJ2-7; DNA: TGTGCCATCACCAGGGGACAGGGCATCGAGCAGTACTTC; CDR3: CAITRGQGIEQYF
V: TRBV6-5; D: TRBD1; size: few; J: TRBJ1-1; DNA: TGTGCCACCCGAGTGGGACAGTTGGACACTGAAGCTTTCTTT; CDR3: CATRVGQLDTEAFF